Below, 7 T cell receptor beta chains from the same sample are listed, as sequenced in a study of cytomegalovirus exposure and HLA in healthy donors. The PCR had 60 Vbeta and 13 Jbeta primers. Only in-frame clones appear in the TCRdb table, and some are missing; sequencing was by immunoSEQ multiplex PCR. The sample includes about 160,000 clones, approximately 86% of them seen just once. Material for sequencing was PBMCs. These receptors originate from a woman aged 18-35 years in good health and CMV-seronegative.

V and J are TRBV30 and TRBJ2-5, with 7 bases fitting TRBD1. Germline V gene data show CDR1 as GTSNPN and CDR2 as SVGIG (reference sequence). The CDR3 is made up of 15 amino acids. J lost 7 bases, V lost 6 bases, and 17 bases had no gene match. The CDR3 coding sequence is TGTGCCTGCGAGCAAGGGACAGACCCCCGGGGGACCCAGTACTTC. It yields the protein CACEQGTDPRGTQYF.

CDR3 nucleotides: TGTGCCAGCAGCTTAGTGTTGGGAGACGACGCGAACACCGGGGAGCTGTTTTTT. This gives the protein CASSLVLGDDANTGELFF. This chain joins TRBV7-8 and TRBJ2-2, with D perhaps matching TRBD2 (5 bases). In germline, CDR1 is SGHVS, CDR2 FQNEAQ. Between the trimmed V and J ends, which lost 1 base and 0 bases, there was a span of 15 bases. The CDR3 consists of 18 residues.

V is TRBV2 and J is TRBJ2-3; D is perhaps TRBD2 (5 bases). Deletions cut 3 bases from V and 4 bases from J, with 14 bases between. Germline V gives CDR1 SNHLY, CDR2 FYNNEI. The CDR3 runs 15 residues. The CDR3 protein is CASSDLGLASDTQYF. Written as DNA, the CDR3 is TGTGCCAGCAGTGATCTTGGGCTAGCTTCAGATACGCAGTATTTT.

V usage is TRBV27 and J usage is TRBJ2-7; 13 bases are shared with TRBD2. With 3 bases clipped from V and 4 bases from J, the junction kept 9 bases outside the gene matches. The CDR3 length is 17 residues. Germline values: CDR1 MNHEY, CDR2 SMNVEV (reference sequence). For the CDR3, the DNA is TGTGCCAGCAGTTTGCTCACTCCGGGACTAGCGGGATACGAGCAGTACTTC. Translating gives CASSLLTPGLAGYEQYF.

The chain couples TRBV7-6 to TRBJ1-1; 7 bases agree with TRBD1. This CDR3 is 17 amino acids long. Germline CDR1 and CDR2: SGHVS and FNYEAQ. V was clipped by 1 base and J by 0 bases; unmatched bases: 8. The CDR3 nucleotides are TGTGCCAGCAGCTTAGTAGGGGGCGCTTATATGAACACTGAAGCTTTCTTT. Translated: CASSLVGGAYMNTEAFF.

This rearrangement joins TRBV4-1 to TRBJ1-2, with 8 bases fitting TRBD1. The CDR3 runs 15 residues. Germline V gene data show CDR1 as MGHRA and CDR2 as YSYEKL. The V and J ends lost 1 base and 4 bases, in that order; junction bases with no gene match: 5. In DNA form, the CDR3 reads TGCGCCAGCAGCCAAGGGGACAGGATGTTCTATGGCTACACCTTC. Translation: CASSQGDRMFYGYTF.

The chain couples TRBV25-1 to TRBJ1-4; the match to TRBD1 covers 10 bases. Germline CDR1 MGHDK, CDR2 SYGVNS. J lost 6 bases, V lost 3 bases, and 4 bases had no gene match. The length of the CDR3 is 15 residues. DNA of the CDR3: TGTGCCAGCAGTGATCCCGGGACAGGGGATGAAAAACTGTTTTTT. It specifies CASSDPGTGDEKLFF.